This T cell receptor (beta chain) was obtained from a study of cytomegalovirus exposure and HLA in healthy donors (dated by TCRdb to about 2017). General notes on the study: According to an earlier analysis of several hundred of the donors, 150 million to 200 million T cells yielded 100 million or so unique TCR beta sequences and approximately 300 Gb of sequence data. On average, 235,054 unique TCR beta nucleotide sequences were sequenced per donor among some 420 genotyped donors of the cohort, with roughly 18% of those sequences being non-productive. A later genetic analysis took genome-wide SNP genotypes for about 65% of the 666 donors and used that subset as a discovery cohort. The study used immunosequencing to profile the T cell repertoires of approximately 690 subjects and linked those repertoires to cytomegalovirus serostatus. An early release covering approximately 600 HLA-typed donors comprised about 320 gigabases of sequencing data and roughly 86 million unique TCR sequences. The study was designed to test whether signatures of past pathogen exposure could be identified by cataloging public T cell receptors. To predict cytomegalovirus infection status, the study brought together high-throughput TCR immunosequencing, statistical association of individual TCRs with disease status, and machine learning. Five DR-DQ haplotypes were treated as single units for association and clustering because of strong linkage in the cohort. The number of typed donors differed by locus: 629-630 for A, B, C, DRB1 and DQB1; approximately 540 for DQA1; over 600 for DPA1; and 400 to 480 for DPB1. Of the approximately 400 genotyped donors, about 80% fell in the genetic ancestry cluster associated with self-reported Caucasian donors. The later analysis used no new phenotypic data to find candidate immune exposures, relying instead on TCR beta sequences and their occurrence across donors. Donor age, sex, ethnicity and CMV serostatus were collected together with the repertoire data. A later analysis re-examined previously published TCR beta repertoires from 610 or so donors and added high-resolution HLA genotyping to investigate patterns of TCR occurrence. Class I and class II HLA loci were covered by the typing at four-digit resolution. A separate validation cohort of over a hundred different subjects was used in addition to the roughly 670-subject first cohort. An earlier analysis of some 500 of the donors applied high-throughput TCR beta sequencing to assess whether each TCR beta V gene segment acted as functional or pseudogenic. Every repertoire in the discovery cohort had been generated on one and the same sequencing platform. Broader findings and caveats from the paper: Immune exposure information for the cohort was limited to CMV serostatus. According to the authors, the approach could potentially be generalized to other disease states and immunological phenotypes. Strong co-occurrence of HLA alleles, especially DR and DQ, made assigning TCR associations to individual alleles difficult. Because counts were too low, seventeen rarely observed V segments, including chromosome 9 orphons, were excluded from the earlier analysis of around 590 of the donors. Linkage disequilibrium might explain the correlated functional status among segregating V segments, but an unknown experimental factor could not be excluded. Compared with equally common non-associated chains, HLA-associated TCR beta chains in a later analysis were more clonally expanded and had lower generation probabilities. An association between a missense DCLRE1C variant and V-gene and J-gene trimming of TCR beta chains was found in a later genetic analysis and replicated in an independent cohort. Because HLA typing was missing for some donors at each locus, association tests included only the typed subset. Across donors, most TCR sequences were observed very rarely, whereas some public TCRs were present in many individuals. According to a later analysis, TCR association rates differed among HLA loci, with DRB1 alleles showing the most associated TCRs and HLA-C alleles showing the fewest. The classifier was reported to diagnose cytomegalovirus status with high specificity and sensitivity in both the original and validation cohorts. Most CMV-associated TCR beta chains appeared to be HLA-restricted in a later analysis, and the HLA associations seemed to be driven largely by CMV exposure. Some IMGT-functional V segments, including TRBV6-2 and TRBV6-3, could not be distinguished by the 87-base-pair reads and were therefore excluded. A further reported finding was that TCR beta sequences accurately predicted the HLA-A and HLA-B alleles for most subjects in the first cohort. In a later analysis, several top co-occurrence clusters were reported to appear linked to parvovirus B19, influenza, CMV and Epstein-Barr virus. A later analysis associated 15,000 to 20,000 TCR beta sequences with specific HLA alleles at a false discovery rate of 0.05. Only TCR beta chains were sequenced in this cohort, and the absence of alpha or paired-chain data limited detectable features. A total of 150 to 200 TCR beta chains were listed by the study as associated with cytomegalovirus. The presence/absence analyses assumed that sequencing depth was roughly uniform across donors, and that assumption may not be true. A group of highly shared sequence variants was considered likely to be a technical artifact of the sequencing pipeline. A few of the identified cytomegalovirus-associated TCR beta chains were confirmed in vitro to be specific for cytomegalovirus antigens. An earlier analysis of around 600 of the donors showed that most TCR beta V segments appeared in productive rearrangements either about 87% or about 30% of the time, which broadly matched IMGT annotations. Compared with the approximately 710-donor mean, donors in an Asian-associated ancestry cluster had fewer N-insertions in productive TCRs, according to a later genetic analysis.

Remarks on this clone: Its antigen has not been determined. Base qualities were left out, and no much larger clone turns up one base away.

Libraries were prepared through the immunoSEQ multiplex PCR assay. A mixture of 60 forward primers for TCR Vbeta segments and 13 reverse primers for TCR Jbeta segments was used in the multiplex PCR. The CDR3 region of rearranged TCR beta genes was amplified from genomic DNA with a multiplex PCR assay. The Illumina HiSeq System was used to sequence the amplified TCR beta libraries as 87-base-pair reads. As for how the authors treated the data: Across the 670 or so repertoires, a later analysis counted approximately 75 million unique TCR beta chains, 9.5 million to 12 million of which were shared by at least two donors. A nearest-neighbor algorithm error-corrected the raw reads and collapsed the reads into unique sequences, merging closely related sequences to remove PCR and sequencing errors. To assign V, D and J gene segments, CDR3 sequences were aligned to IMGT reference sequences. For a sequence to be retained, a match of at least six nucleotides was required to both a V gene segment and a J gene segment. Rearrangements were called productive when the CDR3 lacked stop codons and stayed in frame with V and J; all others were non-productive. Following IMGT convention, CDR3 was defined as the stretch from the second conserved V-encoded cysteine to the conserved J-encoded phenylalanine. The earlier analysis of about 570 of the donors excluded any sequence lacking an unambiguous match to a single V gene segment. In an earlier analysis of 587 of the donors, a V segment was called functional when productive rearrangements were above 56.7%, and segregating when the standard deviation between donors exceeded 5%. A statistical classification framework was developed to diagnose cytomegalovirus status using the catalog of TCR beta chain sequences. V and J gene assignment, in a later analysis, came from comparing TCR nucleotide sequences with IMGT/GENE-DB human TR gene sequences. The TCRdist pipeline was used in a later analysis to assign CDR3 sequences and most-parsimonious VDJ recombination scenarios. In a later analysis, each TCR beta chain was defined by its CDR3 amino acid sequence together with its V-gene family, and reads lacking a unique V-gene family were excluded. To address suspected cross-contamination and a sequencing artifact, a later analysis removed approximately 590 highly shared, low-generation-probability nucleotide sequences. In a later analysis, a clonal expansion index was calculated for each public chain from normalized within-repertoire ranks of inferred template counts. Generation probabilities in a later analysis came from a VDJ recombination model fitted to out-of-frame rearrangements, and those results were checked against IGoR. A later analysis scored TCR-TCR, TCR-HLA and TCR-CMV co-occurrence with hypergeometric tests, applying a repertoire-size bias correction to TCR pairs. False discovery rates were estimated in a later analysis by permuting HLA or CMV assignments 20 times. In a later analysis, co-occurring TCRs were grouped with DBSCAN, and TCRdist sequence similarity was added when clustering was performed within HLA-allele-positive subsets. Repertoires with fewer than 30,000 or more than 120,000 public chains, plus five repertoires with anomalous nucleotide sharing, were excluded from co-occurrence clustering. This immuneACCESS table, as held by TCRdb, lists in-frame sequences with V and J called but not all clones. Of the missing ones, under half trace to an unresolved V gene in checked studies; the others have no known cause. That table is the source of V, J and clone size, and D and trimming were worked out from the DNA. Present in this sample are 150,000 or so clones, about 69% of which were seen just once. The ten most abundant clones make up 2% to 3% of the sample.

The cohort was made up of 500 to 850 healthy bone marrow donors. At the time of sampling, all cohort members were nominally healthy, though unrecorded immune exposures were likely present. CMV serostatus was recorded as positive for roughly 300 and negative for about 55% of the roughly 700 cohort members, whereas no CMV serostatus was recorded for the donor in question. Each donor provided a peripheral blood sample, and peripheral blood mononuclear cells were used for TCR beta sequencing. Genomic DNA was extracted from the blood cell samples with the Qiagen DNeasy Blood Extraction Kit. The CDR3 numbers 15 residues from cysteine through phenylalanine. The only DNA kept is the CDR3, 45 bases in frame from the first base. Looking up the germline V gene yields CDR1 MNHEY and CDR2 SVGAGI. After removal of 0 bases from V and 4 bases from J, the junction retains 5 bases not matched to a gene.

This TCR came from a human donor in good health. In this chain, TRBV6-5 is recombined with TRBJ1-1, and 7 junction bases match TRBD1. The sample taken for sequencing was PBMCs. At the DNA level, the sequence is TGTGCCAGCAGTTACTCCCAGGGGGGATTCACTGAAGCTTTCTTT. Its protein is CASSYSQGGFTEAFF.